This entry lists 3 T cell receptor beta chains sequenced from one sample in a study of cytomegalovirus exposure and HLA in healthy donors. Both 60 Vbeta primers and 13 Jbeta primers went into the PCR. Only in-frame clones appear in the TCRdb table, and some are missing; sequencing was by immunoSEQ multiplex PCR. The table records more than 130,000 clones, 80% of them present only once. Sequenced: PBMCs. These receptors all come from a male donor in good health and CMV-seronegative.

The rearrangement uses TRBV9 and TRBJ1-4; D ambiguous. Per germline, CDR1 SGDLS and CDR2 YYNGEE. Trimming left V 2 bases short and J 7 bases short, with 15 bases between. The CDR3 loop spans 15 amino acids. CDR3 bases: TGTGCCAGCAGCGTTGCGGGCAACGGGCGTGAAAAACTGTTTTTT. Protein product: CASSVAGNGREKLFF.

The chain uses TRBV5-6 and TRBJ2-7; D is perhaps TRBD2 (5 bases). V was cut by 6 bases and J by 4 bases, with 14 bases left in between. This CDR3 is 13 amino acids long. Looked up from germline, CDR1 is SGHDT and CDR2 is YYEEEE. Written as DNA, the CDR3 is TGTGCCAGCAAGCAGGAGGCGGCATACGAGCAGTACTTC. Its translation is CASKQEAAYEQYF. Full variable domain (outside the CDR3, taken from reference TRBV5-6 and TRBJ2-7): DAGVTQSPTHLIKTRGQQVTLRCSPKSGHDTVSWYQQALGQGPQFIFQYYEEEERQRGNFPDRFSGHQFPNYSSELNVNALLLGDSALYLCASKQEAAYEQYFGPGTRLTVT.

This chain connects TRBV20-1 to TRBJ2-7; D uncertain. The CDR3 covers 11 residues. Germline CDR1 DFQATT, CDR2 SNEGSKA (reference sequence). Between the trimmed V and J ends, which lost 5 bases and 4 bases, there was a span of 9 bases. The CDR3 bases are TGCAGTGCTGCCGAGAAGTACGAGCAGTACTTC. Translated, it gives CSAAEKYEQYF.